This T cell receptor beta chain was profiled in a study of blood T cell repertoires in COVID-19. Across the whole study: Material from acute and convalescent COVID-19 was sourced from the United States, Italy and Spain.

V was clipped by 2 bases and J by 13 bases, with 15 bases between them. Germline assignment: CDR1 KGHSH and CDR2 LQKENI. The CDR3 sequence is 12 residues long. Authors' processing steps: Reference gene primer amplification gave nucleated cell count estimates. Here immunoSEQ multiplex PCR was the method, and the copy in TCRdb shows in-frame clones only, minus some. V and J calls and clone size come straight from that table; D and trimming were deduced from the DNA. The table records about 22,000 clones, approximately 83% of them present only once. This clone has only one observation. This TCR was recovered from a man older than 75 with active or convalescent COVID-19. The source material was peripheral blood. The chain links TRBV18 to TRBJ2-7, with TRBD1 as a possible D gene (6 bases). DNA for the CDR3: TGTGCCAGCTCACCAGGAGACAGGCGTGTTTACTTC. This translates into CASSPGDRRVYF.